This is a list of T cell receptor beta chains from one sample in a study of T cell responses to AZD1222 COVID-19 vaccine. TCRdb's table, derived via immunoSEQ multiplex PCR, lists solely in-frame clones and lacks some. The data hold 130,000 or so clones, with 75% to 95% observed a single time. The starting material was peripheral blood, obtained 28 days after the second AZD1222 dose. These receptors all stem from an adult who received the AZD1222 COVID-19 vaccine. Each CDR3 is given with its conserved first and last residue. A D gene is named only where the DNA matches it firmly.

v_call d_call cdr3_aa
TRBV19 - CASISGKGGNEQFF
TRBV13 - CASRYTGTSTEAFF
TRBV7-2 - CASSRGEDTEAFF
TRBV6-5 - CASSYRTLGYNSPLHF
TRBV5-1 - CASSPGIEGPGNTIYF
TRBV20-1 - CSAGEETQYF
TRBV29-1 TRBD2 CSVSGGSSYNEQFF
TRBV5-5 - CASSSGFGWTEAFF
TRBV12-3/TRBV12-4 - CASSLAGGNEQYF
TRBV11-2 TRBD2 CASSSGLAGFTETQYF
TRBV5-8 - CASSDRTRGGYTF
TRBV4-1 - CASSQARAEKLFF
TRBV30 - CAWRGFRNYGYTF
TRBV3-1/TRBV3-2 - CASSLNRAEKLFF